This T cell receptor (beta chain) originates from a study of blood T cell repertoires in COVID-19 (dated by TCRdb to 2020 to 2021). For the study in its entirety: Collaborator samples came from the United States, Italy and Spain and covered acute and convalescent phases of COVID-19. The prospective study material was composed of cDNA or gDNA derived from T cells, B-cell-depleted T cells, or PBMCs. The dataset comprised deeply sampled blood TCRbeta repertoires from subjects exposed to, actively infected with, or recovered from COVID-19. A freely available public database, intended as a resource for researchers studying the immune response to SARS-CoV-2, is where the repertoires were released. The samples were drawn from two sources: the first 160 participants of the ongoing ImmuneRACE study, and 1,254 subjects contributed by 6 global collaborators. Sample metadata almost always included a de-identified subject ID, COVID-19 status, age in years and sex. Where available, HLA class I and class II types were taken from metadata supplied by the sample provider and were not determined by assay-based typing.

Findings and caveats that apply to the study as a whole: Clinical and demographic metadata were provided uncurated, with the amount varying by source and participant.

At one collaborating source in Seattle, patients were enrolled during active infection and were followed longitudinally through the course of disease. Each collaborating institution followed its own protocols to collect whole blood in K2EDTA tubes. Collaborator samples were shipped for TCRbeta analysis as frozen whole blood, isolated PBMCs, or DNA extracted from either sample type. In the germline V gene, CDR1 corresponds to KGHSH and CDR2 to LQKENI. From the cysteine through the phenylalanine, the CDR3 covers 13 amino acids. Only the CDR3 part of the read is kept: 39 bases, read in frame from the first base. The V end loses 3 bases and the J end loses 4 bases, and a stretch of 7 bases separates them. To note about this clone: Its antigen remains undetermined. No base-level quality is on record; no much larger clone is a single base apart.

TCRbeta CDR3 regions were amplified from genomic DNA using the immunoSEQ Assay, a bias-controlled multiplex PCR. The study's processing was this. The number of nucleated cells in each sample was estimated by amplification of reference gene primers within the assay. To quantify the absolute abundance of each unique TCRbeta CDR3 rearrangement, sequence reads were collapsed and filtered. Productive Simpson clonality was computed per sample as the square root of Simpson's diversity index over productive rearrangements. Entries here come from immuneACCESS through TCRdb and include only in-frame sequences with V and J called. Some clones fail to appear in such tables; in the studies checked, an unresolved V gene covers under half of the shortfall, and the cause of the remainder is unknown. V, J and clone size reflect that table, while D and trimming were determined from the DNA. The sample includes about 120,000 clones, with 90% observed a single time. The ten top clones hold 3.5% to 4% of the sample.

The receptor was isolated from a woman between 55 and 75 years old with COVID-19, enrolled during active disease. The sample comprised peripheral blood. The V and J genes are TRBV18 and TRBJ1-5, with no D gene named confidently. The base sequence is TGTGCCAGCTCACCGGGAGAGAATCAGCCCCAGCATTTT. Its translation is CASSPGENQPQHF.